A single sample gave rise to the 18 T cell receptor beta chains below, sequenced in a study of blood T cell repertoires in COVID-19. Assay used: immunoSEQ multiplex PCR; TCRdb lists only in-frame clones, some missing. The repertoire holds 150,000 or so clones, around 76% seen once, with about 8% in the top ten. Material for sequencing was peripheral blood. These receptors were obtained from a woman aged 65 to 85 with acute or convalescent COVID-19.

V is TRBV19 and J is TRBJ1-2, with D hard to call. Between the trimmed V and J ends, which lost 5 bases and 9 bases, there was a span of 19 bases. This CDR3 spans 14 amino acids. Germline-derived CDR1 and CDR2 are LNHDA and SQIVND (reference sequence). CDR3 sequence: CASSDGLTSYRYTF. The CDR3 nucleotides read TGTGCCAGTAGTGACGGACTGACTTCATACCGCTACACCTTC.

The chain employs TRBV3-1 (or the pseudogene TRBV3-2) and TRBJ1-1; perhaps TRBD1 as D (5 bases). Trimming cost V 4 bases and J 1 base, with 19 bases left between them. Germline loops: CDR1 LGHDT, CDR2 YNNKEL (reference sequence). This CDR3 comprises 17 residues. CDR3 nucleotide sequence: TGTGCCAGCAGCCTCGTTTTGGGCAGGGCATCGAACACTGAAGCTTTCTTT. Its protein is CASSLVLGRASNTEAFF.

The genes are TRBV11-1 and TRBJ2-7, with 10 bases aligning to TRBD2. Germline V gene data show CDR1 as SGHAT and CDR2 as FQDESV (reference sequence). The CDR3 sequence is 16 residues long. V dropped 2 bases and J dropped 0; count of bases not matched to a gene: 4. This CDR3 is CASSLLAGASSYEQYF. The CDR3 coding sequence is TGTGCCAGCAGCTTACTAGCGGGGGCCAGCTCCTACGAGCAGTACTTC.

V gene TRBV11-2 combines with J gene TRBJ1-2; D gene unclear. Trimming pared 5 bases from V and 8 bases from J, leaving 12 bases between. The length of the CDR3 is 12 residues. Germline V gives CDR1 SGHAT, CDR2 FQNNGV. DNA of the CDR3: TGTGCCAGCAGCGAAGGAGGCTCGGGCTACACCTTC. Protein sequence: CASSEGGSGYTF.

This clone has only a few counts. V gene TRBV12-3 or TRBV12-4 combines with J gene TRBJ2-1; 7 bases fit TRBD2. The CDR3 consists of 12 residues. J was trimmed by 9 bases and V by 6 bases; bases with no gene match: 5. CDR3 sequence (DNA): TGTGCCAGCAGCCCTTTAGCGGGTGAGCAGTTCTTC. Protein: CASSPLAGEQFF.

This chain links TRBV7-3 with TRBJ1-2; maybe TRBD1 (6 bases). Germline assignment: CDR1 SGHTA and CDR2 FQGTGA. Trimming pared 5 bases from V and 8 bases from J, leaving 15 bases between. This CDR3 comprises 13 residues. The CDR3 loop reads CASSRGQGQGYTF. The CDR3 DNA is TGTGCCAGCAGCCGAGGGCAGGGGCAAGGCTACACCTTC. Full variable domain (rest looked up from reference TRBV7-3 and TRBJ1-2): GAGVSQTPSNKVTEKGKYVELRCDPISGHTALYWYRQSLGQGPEFLIYFQGTGAADDSGLPNDRFFAVRPEGSVSTLKIQRTERGDSAVYLCASSRGQGQGYTFGSGTRLTVV.

The chain couples TRBV6-1 to TRBJ1-2; 7 nucleotides line up with TRBD1. Germline trimming cut 3 bases from V and 13 bases from J; bases unmatched to any gene: 11. In germline, CDR1 is MNHNS, CDR2 SASEGT. There are 13 residues in the CDR3. DNA of the CDR3: TGTGCCAGCAGTGACCGGGACAGAGGGCGTTGCACCTTC. Protein: CASSDRDRGRCTF.

The rearrangement joins TRBV9 to TRBJ2-3; 14 bases fit TRBD2. Germline trimming cut 3 bases from V and 10 bases from J; bases unmatched to any gene: 7. The CDR3 covers 15 residues. Germline-derived CDR1 and CDR2 are SGDLS and YYNGEE. CDR3 sequence (DNA): TGTGCCAGCAGCGCGACTAGCGGGGGGGGTGTGGCGCAGTATTTT. Translating gives CASSATSGGGVAQYF.

This rearrangement joins TRBV15 to TRBJ2-3, with TRBD2 matching over 10 bases. Looked up from germline, CDR1 is LNHNV and CDR2 is YYDKDF (reference sequence). V lost 1 base and J lost 4; bases outside the gene matches: 11. This CDR3 comprises 18 residues. The CDR3 is CATSRGRSSGGAADTQYF. The CDR3 DNA reads as TGTGCCACCAGCAGAGGCCGCTCCAGCGGGGGGGCGGCAGATACGCAGTATTTT. Full variable domain (rest looked up from reference TRBV15 and TRBJ2-3): DAMVIQNPRYQVTQFGKPVTLSCSQTLNHNVMYWYQQKSSQAPKLLFHYYDKDFNNEADTPDNFQSRRPNTSFCFLDIRSPGLGDTAMYLCATSRGRSSGGAADTQYFGPGTRLTVL.

The chain couples TRBV11-2 to TRBJ2-5; D is possibly TRBD1 (5 bases). There are 13 residues in the CDR3. Germline CDR1 and CDR2: SGHAT and FQNNGV. Trimming removed 0 bases at V and 8 bases at J, with 10 bases between. CDR3 amino acids: CASSLDLRGTQYF. In DNA, the CDR3 is TGTGCCAGCAGCTTAGATCTTAGGGGAACCCAGTACTTC.

The chain employs TRBV7-2 and TRBJ2-7; TRBD1 agrees at 7 bases. The V and J ends lost 3 bases and 2 bases, in that order; junction bases with no gene match: 4. This CDR3 contains 14 residues. Germline lookup yields CDR1 SGHTA and CDR2 FQGNSA. CDR3 sequence: CASSFDRAAYEQYF. CDR3 sequence (DNA): TGTGCCAGCAGCTTTGACAGGGCCGCCTACGAGCAGTACTTC.

The V call is TRBV19, the J call TRBJ1-6; D unresolved. CDR1 LNHDA and CDR2 SQIVND come from the germline V gene (reference sequence). The CDR3 has 12 residues. Deletions cut 7 bases from V and 10 bases from J, with 11 bases between. The CDR3 coding sequence is TGTGCCAGTAAAAGCGCTGAATCACCCCTCCACTTT. Protein product: CASKSAESPLHF. The whole variable domain, filled in from reference TRBV19 and TRBJ1-6, reads DGGITQSPKYLFRKEGQNVTLSCEQNLNHDAMYWYRQDPGQGLRLIYYSQIVNDFQKGDIAEGYSVSREKKESFPLTVTSAQKNPTAFYLCASKSAESPLHFGNGTRLTVT.

This rearrangement joins TRBV5-8 to TRBJ1-5; D is perhaps TRBD1 (5 bases). This CDR3 region has 15 residues. Germline loops: CDR1 SGHTS, CDR2 YDEGEE. V lost 2 bases to trimming and J lost 6 bases, with 15 bases between them. The CDR3 protein is CASSFGQRIGQPQHF. The CDR3 coding sequence is TGTGCCAGCAGCTTTGGACAACGCATAGGTCAGCCCCAGCATTTT. Combining the CDR3 with reference TRBV5-8 and TRBJ1-5 gives the whole variable domain EAGVTQSPTHLIKTRGQQATLRCSPISGHTSVYWYQQALGLGLQFLLWYDEGEERNRGNFPPRFSGRQFPNYSSELNVNALELEDSALYLCASSFGQRIGQPQHFGDGTRLSIL.

The V call is TRBV24-1, the J call TRBJ2-3; the match to TRBD2 covers 9 bases. The CDR3 consists of 15 residues. From germline, CDR1 is KGHDR and CDR2 SFDVKD. J gave up 2 bases and V 5 bases, and 4 bases lay outside the gene matches. CDR3 amino acids: CATSVPSGATDTQYF. The CDR3 coding sequence is TGTGCCACCAGTGTCCCTAGCGGGGCCACAGATACGCAGTATTTT.

V is TRBV7-2 and J is TRBJ1-2, with D possibly matching TRBD1 (5 bases). The CDR3 consists of 13 residues. V was clipped by 4 bases and J by 8 bases, with 14 bases between them. Germline CDR1 SGHTA, CDR2 FQGNSA. The CDR3 DNA is TGTGCCAGCAGCTCGTTGACAGCTTTGGGCTACACCTTC. It specifies CASSSLTALGYTF. The full variable domain, rest sourced from reference TRBV7-2 and TRBJ1-2, is GAGVSQSPSNKVTEKGKDVELRCDPISGHTALYWYRQSLGQGLEFLIYFQGNSAPDKSGLPSDRFSAERTGGSVSTLTIQRTQQEDSAVYLCASSSLTALGYTFGSGTRLTVV.

This chain uses TRBV30 with TRBJ2-1; 10 bases are shared with TRBD2. This CDR3 region has 14 residues. From germline, CDR1 is GTSNPN and CDR2 SVGIG (reference sequence). The V gene end was trimmed by 2 bases and the J gene end by 9 bases; junction bases not matched to a gene: 7. The CDR3: CAWSRVAGGGEQFF. The CDR3 coding sequence is TGTGCCTGGAGTCGGGTAGCGGGGGGAGGTGAGCAGTTCTTC.

The chain joins TRBV7-2 to TRBJ1-1; no clear D gene. CDR1 and CDR2 from the germline V gene are SGHTA and FQGNSA. V was cut by 5 bases and J by 2 bases, with 12 bases left in between. This CDR3 is built from 14 residues. CDR3 region: CASSQLGANTEAFF. In nucleotides, the CDR3 is TGTGCCAGCAGCCAGCTCGGAGCCAACACTGAAGCTTTCTTT.

The rearrangement links TRBV6-2 or TRBV6-3 to TRBJ1-5, with 7 bases fitting TRBD1. The germline gives CDR1 MNHEY, CDR2 SVGEGT. V lost 5 bases and J lost 0; bases outside the gene matches: 10. The CDR3 runs 17 residues. CDR3 residues: CASSPRQGLYSNQPQHF. CDR3 coding DNA: TGTGCCAGCAGTCCACGACAGGGCCTCTATAGCAATCAGCCCCAGCATTTT.